This paragraph reports one T cell receptor (beta chain). Original analysis: Amplification from reference gene primers served as the basis for estimated nucleated cell counts. Some clones are missing from TCRdb's copy, which holds only in-frame ones; the method was immunoSEQ multiplex PCR. V and J calls and clone size are copied from that table; D and trimming were computed from the DNA. Among over 200,000 clones listed, around nine tenths were seen once. The sample belongs to a study of blood T cell repertoires in COVID-19. At the level of the study: Nucleic acid was either cDNA or gDNA, and it came from T cells, B-cell-depleted T cells, or PBMCs.

Germline V gives CDR1 MNHEY, CDR2 SMNVEV (reference sequence). V dropped 4 bases and J dropped 6 bases, with 10 bases sitting between them. The CDR3 totals 13 residues. The sequence derives from a man between 60 and 75 years old who had recovered from COVID-19. Source material: peripheral blood. The chain joins TRBV27 to TRBJ1-3, with a possible D match to TRBD1 (5 bases). CDR3 sequence (DNA): TGTGCCAGCAGTTCGGGACTGCAAAACACCATATATTTT. Translation gives CASSSGLQNTIYF.